The entry below describes one T cell receptor (beta chain). Only in-frame clones appear in the TCRdb table, and some are missing; sequencing was by immunoSEQ multiplex PCR. Of around 88,000 clones listed, 68% were seen once; the top ten hold 50%. The record originates from a study of shared clonotypes between healthy human individuals. The CDR3 sequence is 15 residues long. CDR1 and CDR2 (germline): SGHAT, FQNNGV. Trimming removed 5 bases at V and 2 bases at J, with 10 bases between. The sequencing sample was made of memory CD8+ T cells sorted from blood. The subset denotes: CD45RO+ cells pooled with CCR7-negative TemRA cells. The clonotype was recovered from a young man in good health. The V and J genes are TRBV11-2 and TRBJ2-6; TRBD1 is a possible D gene (6 bases). CDR3 region: CASSHGQPGANVLTF. The CDR3, as DNA: TGTGCCAGCAGCCATGGACAGCCTGGGGCCAACGTCCTGACTTTC.